This T cell receptor (beta chain) was recorded in a study of identical twins' blood T cells. General study findings and limits: Each donor's most abundant TCRbeta clonotypes shared more CDR3 sequences with her twin than unrelated donors. Twin similarity might stem from environmental factors, not only genetics.

Looked up from germline, CDR1 is SGHAT and CDR2 is FQNNGV. The junction had 10 bases not matched to a gene; V was cut back by 6 bases and J by 4 bases. CDR3 length equals 16 residues. Original data processing: Per-library CDR3 reads ranged about 2.2 to 4 million; clonotypes, ~95,000 to ~550,000. TCRdb fed the 5' RACE reads into MiXCR, producing one record per CDR3 protein. Clone size and V and J calls follow TCRdb, not the original study. The sample records 350,000 to 400,000 distinct CDR3 sequences, about 28% being singletons. A note on this clonotype: Its antigen is currently unknown.

The gene calls are TRBV11-2 and TRBJ2-2; 8 nucleotides agree with TRBD1. The receptor's source is a woman aged 18 to 50 in good health. Sequencing was performed on PBMCs. Written as DNA, the CDR3 is TGTGCCAGCAGACGTAGGACAGGGTCTGTCACCGGGGAGCTGTTTTTT. Its translation: CASRRRTGSVTGELFF.